This TCR beta chain was sequenced during a study of cytomegalovirus exposure and HLA in healthy donors. Findings and limits, study-wide: Some V segments, including TRBV6-2 and TRBV6-3, were excluded as indistinguishable. Later findings reportedly placed an Asian-associated ancestry cluster below the approximately 670-donor mean for N-insertions. The classifier, whose performance was assessed in both the original and validation cohorts, reportedly diagnosed cytomegalovirus status with high specificity and sensitivity. V- and J-gene trimming of TCR beta was linked (in a later analysis) to a missense DCLRE1C variant.

As to this clone: Its antigen is not identified.

V shed 1 base and J shed 4 bases, with 8 bases lying between them. Per germline, CDR1 SGHDN and CDR2 FVKESK. The CDR3 length is 13 residues. PCR amplification relied on 60 Vbeta primers (plus 13 Jbeta primers). Assay used: immunoSEQ multiplex PCR; TCRdb lists only in-frame clones, some missing. The sample yields about 140,000 clones, around 82% seen once. The TCR originated in a man in his fifties in good health and CMV-seronegative. The chain employs TRBV14 and TRBJ2-7; D perhaps matches TRBD1 (6 bases). Material: PBMCs. The CDR3 coding sequence is TGTGCCAGCAGCCAAGGCAGGGGTTACGAGCAGTACTTC. It encodes CASSQGRGYEQYF.